The TCR beta chain under discussion was sequenced for a study of CD8 T cells in ankylosing spondylitis (dated by TCRdb to 2015 to 2018). Study-level background: To find TCR variants linked to disease, the study profiled T cell receptor beta repertoires in ankylosing spondylitis patients and healthy donors. In total, the full study cohort was made up of about 110 healthy donors and 25 to 30 ankylosing spondylitis patients. Peripheral blood was sampled, and synovial fluid was also collected from ankylosing spondylitis patients. The paper as a whole reports these results and caveats: Some motif variants had previously been reported in the synovial fluid and blood of reactive arthritis patients, which suggests shared mechanisms of disease initiation. The disease-linked clones were reported as significantly enriched in matched synovial fluid samples from ankylosing spondylitis patients. The disease-linked clones had a CD8+ phenotype and were found at relatively low frequencies in peripheral blood. Blood from ankylosing spondylitis patients appeared to be characterized by a TCR beta motif made up of several highly homologous amino acid variants.

These reads were obtained on an Illumina HiSeq 2500. Quantitative 5'-RACE with molecular barcodes was used to prepare TCR beta libraries. Processing in the source paper ran as follows. A new computational method, built on a probabilistic model of VDJ rearrangement, was used to identify disease-linked TCR variants. TCRdb's own reprocessing of the public reads used fastp at Q25 and MiXCR and kept productive beta chains. Every entry covers one CDR3 protein and lists the most common genes and DNA from its rows. Clone size and V and J calls follow TCRdb, not the original study. This sample comprises about 480,000 distinct CDR3 sequences, roughly 18% of them detected only once. The ten biggest clones cover over 0.9% of the sample. This clonotype was seen just once. Its target antigen remains unknown. The sample holds no much larger clone one base away, and base qualities are not on file. One read alone lends weak support.

The germline V gene encodes CDR1 DFQATT and CDR2 SNEGSKA (reference sequence). Relative to germline, V is 5 bases shorter and J is 9 bases shorter, with 26 bases between their ends. There are 16 amino acids in the CDR3, from cysteine to phenylalanine inclusive. The DNA shown is the 48-base CDR3, in frame from base 1. The origin of this receptor is a male donor with ankylosing spondylitis. The specimen sequenced was blood, either unsorted or a sorted T cell fraction (not recorded which). Recombination linked TRBV20-1 to TRBJ2-1; the D gene is unclear. Read as DNA, the sequence is TGCAGTGCTGAAAGAATAGGACGGGCTTCCCTGGGTGAGCAGTTCTTC. Its protein is CSAERIGRASLGEQFF.